This T cell receptor beta chain was identified during a study of cytomegalovirus exposure and HLA in healthy donors. The CDR3 totals 15 residues. The V segment lost 7 bases and the J segment 0 bases; nucleotides outside the gene matches: 6. Looked up from germline, CDR1 is LNHDA and CDR2 is SQIVND (reference sequence). The PCR was carried out with 60 Vbeta primers and 13 Jbeta primers. Measured with immunoSEQ multiplex PCR; TCRdb has only the in-frame clones, and not every one. In the table there are some 170,000 clones, about 75% of which are singletons. Findings and limits, study-wide: A prior analysis recorded that most TCR beta V segments were productive about 87% or about 30% of the time. In a later analysis, the majority of CMV-associated beta chains seemingly showed HLA restriction. Most TCRs appeared rarely, but some public TCRs recurred in many donors. Fewer N-insertions than the approximately 610-donor mean were reportedly shown by an Asian-associated ancestry cluster in a later analysis.

In the case of this clone: Its target is unknown.

This TCR was recovered from a woman aged 50 to 60 in good health and CMV-seropositive. The V and J genes are TRBV19 and TRBJ2-3, with TRBD2 matching 8 bases. The material sequenced was PBMCs. CDR3 residues: CASNPLAGSTDTQYF. The DNA for the CDR3 is TGTGCCAGTAACCCGCTAGCGGGTAGCACAGATACGCAGTATTTT.